The sequence of this T cell receptor (beta chain) was determined in a study of control samples from healthy donors and cancer patients. CDR3 length: 17 amino acids. Trimming pared 4 bases from V and 5 bases from J, leaving 24 bases between. CDR1 is SGDLS and CDR2 is YYNGEE in the germline V gene. This clone occurred once. Some clones are missing from TCRdb's copy, which holds only in-frame ones; the method was immunoSEQ multiplex PCR. The table records approximately 190,000 clones, 90% to 95% of them present only once. The sample taken for sequencing was blood. This chain links TRBV9 with TRBJ1-1; tentatively, D is TRBD1 (5 bases). The receptor comes from a man aged 30 to 45 in good health. The CDR3 protein is CASSQIAYGRAGTEAFF. CDR3 DNA: TGTGCCAGCAGCCAAATTGCGTATGGCAGGGCGGGAACTGAAGCTTTCTTT.